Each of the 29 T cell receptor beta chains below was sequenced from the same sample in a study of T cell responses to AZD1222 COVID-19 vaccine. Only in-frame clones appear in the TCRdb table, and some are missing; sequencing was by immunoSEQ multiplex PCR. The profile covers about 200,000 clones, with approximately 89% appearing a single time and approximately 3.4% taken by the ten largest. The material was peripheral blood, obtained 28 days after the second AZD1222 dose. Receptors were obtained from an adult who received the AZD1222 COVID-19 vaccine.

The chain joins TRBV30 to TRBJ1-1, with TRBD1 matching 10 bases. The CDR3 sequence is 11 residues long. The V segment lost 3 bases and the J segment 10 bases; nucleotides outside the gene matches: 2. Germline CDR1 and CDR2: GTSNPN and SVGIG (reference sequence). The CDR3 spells CAWRGTGVAFF. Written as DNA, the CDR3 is TGTGCCTGGAGGGGGACAGGGGTAGCTTTCTTT.

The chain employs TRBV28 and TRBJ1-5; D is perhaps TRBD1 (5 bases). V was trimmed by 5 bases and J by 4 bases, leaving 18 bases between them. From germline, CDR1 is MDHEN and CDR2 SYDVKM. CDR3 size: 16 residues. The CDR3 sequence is CASSEGRQLGNQPQHF. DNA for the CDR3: TGTGCCAGCAGTGAGGGGAGACAGCTAGGTAATCAGCCCCAGCATTTT.

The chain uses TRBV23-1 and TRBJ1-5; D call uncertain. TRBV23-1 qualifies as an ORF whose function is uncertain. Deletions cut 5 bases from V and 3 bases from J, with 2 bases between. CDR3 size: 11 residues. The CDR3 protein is CASSSNQPQHF. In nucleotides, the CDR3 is TGCGCCAGCAGTTCCAATCAGCCCCAGCATTTT.

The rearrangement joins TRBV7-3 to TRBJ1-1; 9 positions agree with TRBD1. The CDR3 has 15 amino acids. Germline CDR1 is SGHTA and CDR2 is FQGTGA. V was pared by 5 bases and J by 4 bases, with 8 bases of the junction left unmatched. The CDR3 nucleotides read TGTGCCAGCAGCCCAAGGGACAGGGTGGGCACTGAAGCTTTCTTT. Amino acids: CASSPRDRVGTEAFF.

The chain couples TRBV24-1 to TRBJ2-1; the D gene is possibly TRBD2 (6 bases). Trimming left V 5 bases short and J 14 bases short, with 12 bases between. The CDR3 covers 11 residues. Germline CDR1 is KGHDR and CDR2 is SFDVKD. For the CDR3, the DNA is TGTGCCACCAGTGCCATGACTAGGAAGTTCTTC. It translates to CATSAMTRKFF.

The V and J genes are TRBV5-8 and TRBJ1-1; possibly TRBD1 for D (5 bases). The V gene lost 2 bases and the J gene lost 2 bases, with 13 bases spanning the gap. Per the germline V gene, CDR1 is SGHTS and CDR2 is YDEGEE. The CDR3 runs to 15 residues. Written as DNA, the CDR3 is TGTGCCAGCAGCTTAGGACAAAGTATAAACACTGAAGCTTTCTTT. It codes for CASSLGQSINTEAFF. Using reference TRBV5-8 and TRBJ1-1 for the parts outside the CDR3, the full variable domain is EAGVTQSPTHLIKTRGQQATLRCSPISGHTSVYWYQQALGLGLQFLLWYDEGEERNRGNFPPRFSGRQFPNYSSELNVNALELEDSALYLCASSLGQSINTEAFFGQGTRLTVV.

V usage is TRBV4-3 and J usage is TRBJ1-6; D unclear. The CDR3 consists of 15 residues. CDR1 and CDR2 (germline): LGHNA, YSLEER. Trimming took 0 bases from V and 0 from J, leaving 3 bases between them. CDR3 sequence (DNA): TGCGCCAGCAGCCAAGACAGCTCCTATAATTCACCCCTCCACTTT. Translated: CASSQDSSYNSPLHF.

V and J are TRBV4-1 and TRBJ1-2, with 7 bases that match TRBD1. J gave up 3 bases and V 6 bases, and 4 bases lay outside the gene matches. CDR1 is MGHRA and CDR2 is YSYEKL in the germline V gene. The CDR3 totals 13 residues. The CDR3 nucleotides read TGCGCCAGCAGTGTTGACAGGGACTATGGCTACACCTTC. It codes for CASSVDRDYGYTF.

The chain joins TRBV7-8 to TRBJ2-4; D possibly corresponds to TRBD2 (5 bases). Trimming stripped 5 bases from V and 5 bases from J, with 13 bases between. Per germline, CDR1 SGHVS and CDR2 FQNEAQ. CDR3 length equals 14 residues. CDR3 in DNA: TGTGCCAGCAGCCAGCCGGGGTGGCAAAACATTCAGTACTTC. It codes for CASSQPGWQNIQYF.

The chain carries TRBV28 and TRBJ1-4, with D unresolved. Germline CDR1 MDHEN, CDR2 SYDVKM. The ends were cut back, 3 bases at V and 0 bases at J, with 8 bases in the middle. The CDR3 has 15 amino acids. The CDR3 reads CASSFVTATNEKLFF. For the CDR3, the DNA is TGTGCCAGCAGTTTTGTCACCGCAACTAATGAAAAACTGTTTTTT.

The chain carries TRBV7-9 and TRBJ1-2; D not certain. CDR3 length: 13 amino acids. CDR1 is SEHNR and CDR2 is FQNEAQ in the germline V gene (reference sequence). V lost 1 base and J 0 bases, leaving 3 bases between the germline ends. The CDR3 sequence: CASSLGTNYGYTF. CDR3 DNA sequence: TGTGCCAGCAGCTTAGGGACTAACTATGGCTACACCTTC.

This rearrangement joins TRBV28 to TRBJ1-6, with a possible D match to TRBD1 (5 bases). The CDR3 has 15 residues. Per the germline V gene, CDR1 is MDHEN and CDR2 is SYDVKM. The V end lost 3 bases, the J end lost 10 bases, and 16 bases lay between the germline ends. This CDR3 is CASSFLEQGQSPLHF. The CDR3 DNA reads TGTGCCAGCAGTTTTTTGGAGCAGGGCCAGTCACCCCTCCACTTT.

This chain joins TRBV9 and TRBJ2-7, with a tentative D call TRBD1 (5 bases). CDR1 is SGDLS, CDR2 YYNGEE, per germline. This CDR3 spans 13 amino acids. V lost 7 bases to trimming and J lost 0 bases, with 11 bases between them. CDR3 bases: TGTGCCAGCCCAAGGGGCAGCTCCTACGAGCAGTACTTC. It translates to CASPRGSSYEQYF.

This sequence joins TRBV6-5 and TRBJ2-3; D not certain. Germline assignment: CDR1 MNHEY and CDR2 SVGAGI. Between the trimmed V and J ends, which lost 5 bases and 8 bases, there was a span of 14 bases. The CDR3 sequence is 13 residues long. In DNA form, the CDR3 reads TGTGCCAGCAGTAAGCCGGGCCTCGGTACGCAGTATTTT. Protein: CASSKPGLGTQYF.

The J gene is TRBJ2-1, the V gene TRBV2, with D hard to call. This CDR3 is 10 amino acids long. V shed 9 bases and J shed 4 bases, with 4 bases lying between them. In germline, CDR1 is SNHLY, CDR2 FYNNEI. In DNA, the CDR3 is TGTGCCAGTGGGTACAATGAGCAGTTCTTC. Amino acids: CASGYNEQFF. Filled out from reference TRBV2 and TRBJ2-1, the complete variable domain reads EPEVTQTPSHQVTQMGQEVILRCVPISNHLYFYWYRQILGQKVEFLVSFYNNEISEKSEIFDDQFSVERPDGSNFTLKIRSTKLEDSAMYFCASGYNEQFFGPGTRLTVL.

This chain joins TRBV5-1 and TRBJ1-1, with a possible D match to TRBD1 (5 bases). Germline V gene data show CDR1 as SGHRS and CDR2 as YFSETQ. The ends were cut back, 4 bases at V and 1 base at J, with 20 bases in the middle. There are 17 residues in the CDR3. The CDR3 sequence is CASSNRRDGYTNTEAFF. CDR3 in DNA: TGCGCCAGCAGCAACCGCCGGGACGGATATACGAACACTGAAGCTTTCTTT.

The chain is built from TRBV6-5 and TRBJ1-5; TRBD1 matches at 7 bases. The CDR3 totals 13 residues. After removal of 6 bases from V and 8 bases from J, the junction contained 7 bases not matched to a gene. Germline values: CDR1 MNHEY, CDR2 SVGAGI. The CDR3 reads CASRRTGQEPQHF. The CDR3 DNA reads TGTGCCAGCAGAAGGACAGGCCAGGAGCCCCAGCATTTT.

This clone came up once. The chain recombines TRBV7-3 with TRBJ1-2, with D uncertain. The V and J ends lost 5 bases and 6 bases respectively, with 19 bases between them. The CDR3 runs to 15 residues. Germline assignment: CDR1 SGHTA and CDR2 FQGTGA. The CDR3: CASSPGGRVMDGYTF. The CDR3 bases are TGTGCCAGCAGCCCCGGTGGGCGGGTTATGGATGGCTACACCTTC.

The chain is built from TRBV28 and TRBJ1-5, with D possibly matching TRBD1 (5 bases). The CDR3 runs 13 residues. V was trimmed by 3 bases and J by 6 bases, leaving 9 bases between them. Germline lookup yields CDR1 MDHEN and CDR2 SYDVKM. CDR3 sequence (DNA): TGTGCCAGCAGTTTGTCAGGGAGTCAGCCCCAGCATTTT. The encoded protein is CASSLSGSQPQHF.

CDR3 bases: TGTGCCAGCAGCTATAATACCAACACTGAAGCTTTCTTT. Protein product: CASSYNTNTEAFF. This chain links TRBV3-1 (or the pseudogene TRBV3-2) with TRBJ1-1; D gene unclear. The V end lost 5 bases, the J end lost 2 bases, and 9 bases lay between the germline ends. From germline, CDR1 is LGHDT and CDR2 YNNKEL (reference sequence). This CDR3 region has 13 residues.

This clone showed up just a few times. CDR3 in amino acids: CASSIRVAGTTVNEQFF. CDR3 DNA sequence: TGTGCCAGCAGCATTAGAGTAGCGGGGACCACGGTTAATGAGCAGTTCTTC. The genes are TRBV7-6 and TRBJ2-1; 8 positions match TRBD2. The CDR3 is 17 amino acids. With 5 bases clipped from V and 7 bases from J, the junction kept 16 bases outside the gene matches. The germline V gene encodes CDR1 SGHVS and CDR2 FNYEAQ.

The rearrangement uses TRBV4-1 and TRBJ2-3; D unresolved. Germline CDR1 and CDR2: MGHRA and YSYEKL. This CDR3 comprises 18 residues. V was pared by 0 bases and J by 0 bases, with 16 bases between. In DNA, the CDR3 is TGCGCCAGCAGCCAAGATTGGTGGGTTGAACTTAGCACAGATACGCAGTATTTT. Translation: CASSQDWWVELSTDTQYF.

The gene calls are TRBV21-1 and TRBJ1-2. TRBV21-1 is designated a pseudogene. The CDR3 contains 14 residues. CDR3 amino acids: CASSNLPGNYGYTF. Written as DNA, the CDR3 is TGTGCCAGCAGCAATTTACCGGGGAACTATGGCTACACCTTC.

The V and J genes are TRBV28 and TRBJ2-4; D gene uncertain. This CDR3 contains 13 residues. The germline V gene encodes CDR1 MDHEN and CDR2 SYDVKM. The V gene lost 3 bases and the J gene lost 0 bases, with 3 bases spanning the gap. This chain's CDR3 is CASSLTAKNIQYF. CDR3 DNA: TGTGCCAGCAGTTTGACAGCCAAAAACATTCAGTACTTC.

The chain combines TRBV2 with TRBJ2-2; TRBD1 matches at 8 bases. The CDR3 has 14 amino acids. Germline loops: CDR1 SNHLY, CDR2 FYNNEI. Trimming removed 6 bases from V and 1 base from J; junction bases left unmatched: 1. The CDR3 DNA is TGTGCCAGCAGAGGACAGGGGAACACCGGGGAGCTGTTTTTT. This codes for CASRGQGNTGELFF.

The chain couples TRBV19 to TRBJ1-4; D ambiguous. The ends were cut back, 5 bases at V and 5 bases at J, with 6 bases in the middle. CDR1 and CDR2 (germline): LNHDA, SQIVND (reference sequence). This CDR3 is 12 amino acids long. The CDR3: CASSRTNEKLFF. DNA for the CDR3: TGTGCCAGTAGTCGGACGAATGAAAAACTGTTTTTT.

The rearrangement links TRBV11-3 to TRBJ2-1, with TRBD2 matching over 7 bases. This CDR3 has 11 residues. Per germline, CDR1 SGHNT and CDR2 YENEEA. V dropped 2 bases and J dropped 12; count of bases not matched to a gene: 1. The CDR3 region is CASSLKRGQFF. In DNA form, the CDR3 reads TGTGCCAGCAGCTTAAAGCGGGGGCAGTTCTTC.

CDR3 in DNA: TGTGCCAGCAATTTCGGGGGGGGGCAGCCCCAGCATTTT. Its translation is CASNFGGGQPQHF. The genes are TRBV6-5 and TRBJ1-5, with D possibly matching TRBD1 (5 bases). The V end lost 7 bases, the J end lost 7 bases, and 14 bases lay between the germline ends. The CDR3 consists of 13 residues. Looked up from germline, CDR1 is MNHEY and CDR2 is SVGAGI.

The CDR3 protein is CASSYTRDGGYTF. DNA of the CDR3: TGTGCCAGCAGTTACACTAGGGACGGAGGCTACACCTTC. V gene TRBV6-5 combines with J gene TRBJ1-2, with D perhaps matching TRBD1 (5 bases). The CDR3 spans 13 residues. Germline V gene sequence: CDR1 MNHEY, CDR2 SVGAGI. Trimming cost V 2 bases and J 8 bases, with 12 bases left between them.